The 5 T cell receptor beta chains reported below all come from one sample, sequenced in a study of T cell repertoires in cytomegalovirus infection. One entry per CDR3 protein results from TCRdb running MiXCR on the reads. The sample records about 490,000 distinct CDR3 sequences, 26% being singletons. Sequencing was carried out using PBMCs. These receptors all stem from a human donor in good health (CMV status not recorded). Some clones in this sample may be carry-over from other donors' samples.

This clonotype was detected a few times. The chain employs TRBV11-3 and TRBJ2-1; 16 bases map to TRBD2. V shed 5 bases and J 8 bases; nucleotides not matched to a gene: 6. Germline V gene sequence: CDR1 SGHNT, CDR2 YENEEA. This CDR3 spans 16 amino acids. The CDR3 reads CASSLGLAGGRDEQFF. The CDR3 nucleotides are TGTGCCAGCAGCCTGGGACTAGCGGGAGGGCGGGATGAGCAGTTCTTC.

On this clonotype: Likely a read error: the CDR3 ends without its conserved phenylalanine or tryptophan. This sequence joins TRBV7-9 and TRBJ1-1; maybe TRBD1 (6 bases). From germline, CDR1 is SEHNR and CDR2 FQNEAQ (reference sequence). The CDR3 covers 16 residues. V dropped 6 bases and J dropped 5 bases, with 22 bases sitting between them. The CDR3 loop is CASSKEQGIMRTEAFS. The CDR3 region has the DNA TGTGCCAGCAGTAAAGAACAGGGTATTATGAGAACTGAAGCTTTCTCT.

This clonotype was detected a few times. The chain couples TRBV7-2 to TRBJ2-1, with 13 bases fitting TRBD2. Germline V gives CDR1 SGHTA, CDR2 FQGNSA. Trimming cost V 5 bases and J 5 bases; bases outside gene matches: 6. CDR3 size: 16 residues. CDR3 residues: CASSAITSGRDNEQFF. The CDR3 DNA follows: TGTGCCAGCAGCGCTATAACTAGCGGGAGGGACAATGAGCAGTTCTTC. Based on the CDR3 plus reference TRBV7-2 and TRBJ2-1, the full variable domain is GAGVSQSPSNKVTEKGKDVELRCDPISGHTALYWYRQSLGQGLEFLIYFQGNSAPDKSGLPSDRFSAERTGGSVSTLTIQRTQQEDSAVYLCASSAITSGRDNEQFFGPGTRLTVL.

This clonotype has just a few counts. The chain links TRBV7-2 to TRBJ2-1; 12 bases agree with TRBD2. From germline, CDR1 is SGHTA and CDR2 FQGNSA. The CDR3 has 17 amino acids. J lost 4 bases, V lost 4 bases, and 8 bases had no gene match. CDR3 nucleotides: TGTGCCAGCAGCTATTCTAGCGGGAGGGGCGCATACAATGAGCAGTTCTTC. It is translated as CASSYSSGRGAYNEQFF.

This clonotype was recorded a few times. V and J are TRBV28 and TRBJ1-1; 10 bases agree with TRBD1. CDR3 length: 17 amino acids. The J segment lost 3 bases and the V segment lost 6 bases, leaving 13 bases of the junction unmatched. Per germline, CDR1 MDHEN and CDR2 SYDVKM. CDR3 amino acids: CASSTTGGSSGYTEAFF. The DNA for the CDR3 is TGTGCCAGCAGCACGACAGGGGGCAGTTCGGGATACACTGAAGCTTTCTTT.